A selection of T cell receptor beta chains follows, all from one sample in a study of cytomegalovirus exposure and HLA in healthy donors. Repertoires were generated with immunoSEQ multiplex PCR, while TCRdb's copy carries only in-frame clones and drops some. The data contain 150,000 to 200,000 clones, almost 80% of them singletons. Input material: PBMCs. The source is a man aged 35 to 55 in good health and CMV-seropositive. The CDR3 runs from the conserved cysteine through the conserved F or W. A D gene is named only where the DNA matches it firmly. Rows give clone size only sometimes, using once, few, many, or a class for an expanded clone.

>-|TRBD1|TRBJ1-5|TRBV18
CASSTGETQPQHF
TGTGCCAGCTCCACAGGGGAGACTCAGCCCCAGCATTTT
>-|TRBD1|TRBJ2-1|TRBV2
CASSNRDRDNNEQFF
TGTGCCAGCAGTAACCGGGACAGGGATAACAATGAGCAGTTCTTC
>-|-|TRBJ1-1|TRBV11-3
CASSILDTEAFF
TGTGCCAGCAGCATTCTAGACACTGAAGCTTTCTTT
>-|-|TRBJ1-5|TRBV28
CASSSPMTVNQPQHF
TGTGCCAGCAGTTCCCCCATGACAGTAAATCAGCCCCAGCATTTT
>-|TRBD1|TRBJ1-5|TRBV28
CASSAYGTVYSNQPQHF
TGTGCCAGCAGTGCATACGGGACAGTTTATAGCAATCAGCCCCAGCATTTT
>-|-|TRBJ2-3|TRBV18
CASSPLAASVSSTDTQYF
TGTGCCAGCTCACCCCTGGCGGCTAGCGTATCTAGCACAGATACGCAGTATTTT
>few|-|TRBJ2-7|TRBV2
CASGGQLYEQYF
TGTGCCAGCGGAGGACAGCTCTACGAGCAGTACTTC
>-|TRBD1|TRBJ1-3|TRBV12-5
CASGLVHGFGTGPGNTIYF
TGTGCTAGTGGTTTGGTACATGGGTTCGGGACAGGGCCCGGAAACACCATATATTTT
>once|TRBD1|TRBJ2-2|TRBV9
CASSMTGFSGELFF
TGTGCCAGCAGCATGACAGGGTTCAGCGGGGAGCTGTTTTTT
>once|TRBD1|TRBJ1-5|TRBV18
CASSPQGAGSNQPQHF
TGTGCCAGCTCACCACAGGGGGCTGGCAGCAATCAGCCCCAGCATTTT
>-|-|TRBJ1-1|TRBV19
CASSIRTANLNTEAFF
TGTGCCAGTAGTATAAGGACAGCTAATTTGAACACTGAAGCTTTCTTT
>-|TRBD2|TRBJ2-7|TRBV5-3
CARSQPGGRGSYEQYF
TGTGCCAGAAGCCAACCGGGGGGGCGGGGGTCCTACGAGCAGTACTTC
>-|TRBD2|TRBJ2-2|TRBV5-1
CASSLGLAGLSAGELFF
TGCGCCAGCAGCTTGGGGCTAGCGGGATTGTCAGCCGGGGAGCTGTTTTTT
>-|-|TRBJ1-1|TRBV2
CASRSVPGVWTEAFF
TGTGCCAGCCGCTCCGTGCCAGGGGTGTGGACTGAAGCTTTCTTT
>-|TRBD2|TRBJ2-3|TRBV7-8
CASSLGLAGPVDTQYF
TGTGCCAGCAGCTTAGGACTAGCGGGACCAGTGGATACGCAGTATTTT
>-|TRBD2|TRBJ2-7|TRBV19
CASGSSGSFMFPYEQYF
TGTGCCAGCGGATCTAGCGGGAGTTTTATGTTTCCCTACGAGCAGTACTTC
>-|TRBD2|TRBJ2-7|TRBV27
CASSLAGGHLNEQYF
TGTGCCAGCAGTCTAGCGGGAGGGCATCTAAACGAGCAGTACTTC
>-|TRBD1|TRBJ2-3|TRBV5-1
CASSFSGTGEQDTQYF
TGCGCCAGCAGCTTCTCCGGGACAGGGGAGCAAGATACGCAGTATTTT
>-|-|TRBJ1-2|TRBV18
CASSFSGVGFYGYTF
TGTGCCAGCTCATTTTCGGGGGTCGGATTCTATGGCTACACCTTC
>-|-|TRBJ2-5|TRBV6-5
CASRTGGQETQYF
TGTGCCAGCAGAACGGGTGGCCAAGAGACCCAGTACTTC
>-|TRBD1|TRBJ1-2|TRBV5-1
CASSIAGTGSRVGYTF
TGCGCCAGCAGCATTGCCGGGACAGGGAGTCGAGTTGGCTACACCTTC
>-|TRBD1|TRBJ2-7|TRBV6-6
CASSYPTGAQPEQYF
TGTGCCAGCAGTTACCCTACAGGGGCCCAACCCGAGCAGTACTTC
>few|-|TRBJ2-3|TRBV9
CASSVSADTQYF
TGTGCCAGCAGCGTCAGCGCAGATACGCAGTATTTT
>-|-|TRBJ1-2|TRBV27
CASSSSRGGTSYGYTF
TGTGCCAGCAGTTCCTCACGGGGGGGGACATCGTATGGCTACACCTTC
>-|TRBD2|TRBJ2-1|TRBV10-3
CAIRTSGSSDEQFF
TGTGCCATCAGAACTAGCGGGAGTTCTGATGAGCAGTTCTTC
>few|TRBD1|TRBJ2-7|TRBV2
CASSGLQGAGYEQYF
TGTGCCAGCAGTGGGCTACAGGGGGCCGGATACGAGCAGTACTTC
>-|-|TRBJ2-6|TRBV11-2
CASSLIFSSGANVLTF
TGTGCCAGCAGCTTAATTTTTAGCTCTGGGGCCAACGTCCTGACTTTC
>once|TRBD2|TRBJ2-3|TRBV18
CASSPSGDTQYF
TGTGCCAGCTCACCTAGCGGGGATACGCAGTATTTT
>-|-|TRBJ2-7|TRBV5-1
CASSAGTPTQQYF
TGCGCCAGCAGCGCCGGGACTCCCACCCAGCAGTACTTC
>-|TRBD1|TRBJ1-4|TRBV6-5
CASRGLTGVLFF
TGTGCCAGCAGGGGTCTAACAGGGGTCCTGTTTTTT
>-|-|TRBJ2-1|TRBV9
CASSVVLGSTYNEQFF
TGTGCCAGCAGCGTAGTCCTCGGGAGTACCTACAATGAGCAGTTCTTC
>few|TRBD2|TRBJ2-2|TRBV28
CASRLSGDHTGELFF
TGTGCCAGCAGGCTGAGCGGGGACCACACCGGGGAGCTGTTTTTT
>-|TRBD2|TRBJ2-2|TRBV2
CATKRELNTGELFF
TGTGCCACCAAGCGGGAATTGAACACCGGGGAGCTGTTTTTT
>-|-|TRBJ2-1|TRBV6-4
CASSDSPGTFYNEQFF
TGTGCCAGCAGTGACTCGCCCGGGACATTCTACAATGAGCAGTTCTTC
>-|-|TRBJ1-3|TRBV9
CASSPVGTSGNTIYF
TGTGCCAGCAGCCCAGTTGGTACCTCTGGAAACACCATATATTTT
>-|-|TRBJ2-7|TRBV9
CASSLGPPGAGRDEQYF
TGTGCCAGCAGCCTGGGACCGCCGGGAGCGGGTAGGGACGAGCAGTACTTC
>-|TRBD1|TRBJ1-1|TRBV5-1
CASSYHLGTGNTEAFF
TGCGCCAGCAGCTACCACCTTGGGACAGGAAACACTGAAGCTTTCTTT
>-|-|TRBJ2-3|TRBV5-1
CASSLTGSTDTQYF
TGCGCCAGCAGCTTGACCGGGAGCACAGATACGCAGTATTTT
>few|-|TRBJ2-6|TRBV28
CASSLGLAPGANVLTF
TGTGCCAGCAGTTTAGGGCTAGCGCCTGGGGCCAACGTCCTGACTTTC
>-|TRBD1|TRBJ2-5|TRBV5-1
CASSGGQGAETQYF
TGCGCCAGCAGCGGAGGACAGGGGGCAGAGACCCAGTACTTC
>-|TRBD2|TRBJ2-7|TRBV4-1
CASSRGGAGAYEQYF
TGCGCCAGCAGCCGAGGAGGGGCGGGGGCCTACGAGCAGTACTTC
>-|-|TRBJ2-7|TRBV7-2
CASSLERGEQYF
TGTGCCAGCAGCTTAGAGCGTGGCGAGCAGTACTTC
>-|-|TRBJ1-2|TRBV19
CASSVQVTNYGYTF
TGTGCCAGTAGTGTCCAGGTAACGAACTATGGCTACACCTTC
>few|TRBD2|TRBJ2-7|TRBV11-2
CASSLVGLAGGPYEQYF
TGTGCCAGCAGCTTAGTGGGACTAGCGGGAGGGCCCTACGAGCAGTACTTC
>-|-|TRBJ2-3|TRBV5-1
CASRPNRAGDTQYF
TGCGCCAGCAGACCAAACAGGGCAGGAGATACGCAGTATTTT
>-|-|TRBJ1-2|TRBV4-2
CASSQVPQGLYGYTF
TGTGCCAGCAGCCAAGTCCCCCAGGGACTCTATGGCTACACCTTC
>-|-|TRBJ2-4|TRBV10-3
CAISAGEVAKNIQYF
TGTGCCATCAGTGCGGGGGAGGTAGCCAAAAACATTCAGTACTTC
>-|-|TRBJ2-1|TRBV11-2
CASSPHRARGNEQFF
TGTGCCAGCAGCCCCCATCGGGCCAGGGGCAATGAGCAGTTCTTC
>-|TRBD2|TRBJ2-5|TRBV9
CASSPTGGGEAQYF
TGTGCCAGCAGCCCAACGGGGGGGGGTGAGGCCCAGTACTTC
>-|-|TRBJ1-6|TRBV10-3
CAITEGATSPLHF
TGTGCCATCACGGAAGGGGCTACCTCACCCCTCCACTTT
>-|TRBD1|TRBJ1-2|TRBV10-1
CASSESGQGFYGYTF
TGCGCCAGCAGTGAGTCGGGACAGGGCTTCTATGGCTACACCTTC
>-|-|TRBJ1-1|TRBV28
CASSSGSTEAFF
TGTGCCAGCAGTTCGGGAAGCACTGAAGCTTTCTTT
>-|-|TRBJ1-5|TRBV29-1
CSVVTGRGPQHF
TGCAGCGTTGTAACAGGAAGGGGCCCCCAGCATTTT
>once|TRBD1|TRBJ1-5|TRBV5-6
CASSSGTGIQPQHF
TGTGCCAGCAGCTCCGGGACAGGGATTCAGCCCCAGCATTTT